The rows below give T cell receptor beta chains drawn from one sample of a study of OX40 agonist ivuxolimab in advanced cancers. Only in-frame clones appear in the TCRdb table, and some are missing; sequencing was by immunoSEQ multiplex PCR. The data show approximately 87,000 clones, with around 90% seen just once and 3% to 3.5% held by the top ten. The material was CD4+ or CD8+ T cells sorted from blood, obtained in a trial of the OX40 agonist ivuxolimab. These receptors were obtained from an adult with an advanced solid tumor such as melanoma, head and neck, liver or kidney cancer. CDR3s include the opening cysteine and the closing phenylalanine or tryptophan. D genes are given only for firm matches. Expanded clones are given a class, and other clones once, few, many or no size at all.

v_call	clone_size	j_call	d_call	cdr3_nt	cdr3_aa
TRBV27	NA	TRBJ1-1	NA	TGTGCCAGCACAAGGGGAACTGAAGCTTTCTTT	CASTRGTEAFF
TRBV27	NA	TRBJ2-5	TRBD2	TGTGCCAGCATTGGGACTAGCGGGAGTGGAGAGACCCAGTACTTC	CASIGTSGSGETQYF
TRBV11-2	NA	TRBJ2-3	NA	TGTGCCAGCAGCTTATCGGATACGCAGTATTTT	CASSLSDTQYF
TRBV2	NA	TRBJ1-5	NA	TGTGCCAGCAGTGTAAAAGGGGCTCGCAATCAGCCCCAGCATTTT	CASSVKGARNQPQHF
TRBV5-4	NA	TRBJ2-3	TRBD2	TGTGCCAGCAGCTTGGAAGTAGCGGGAGGGGTGAGCACAGATACGCAGTATTTT	CASSLEVAGGVSTDTQYF
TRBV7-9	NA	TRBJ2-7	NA	TGTGCCAGCAGCGTTAGCGTAAGGCACTACGAGCAGTACTTC	CASSVSVRHYEQYF
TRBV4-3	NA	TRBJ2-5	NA	TGCGCCAGCAGCCTCTACCGGACAGCCCAAGAGACCCAGTACTTC	CASSLYRTAQETQYF
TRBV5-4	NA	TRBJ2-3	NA	TGTGCCAGCAGCTTGGTTGGGGGGATGAGCACAGATACGCAGTATTTT	CASSLVGGMSTDTQYF
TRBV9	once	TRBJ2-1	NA	TGTGCCAGCAGCGTAGCGGGAAGCGAGCAGTTCTTC	CASSVAGSEQFF
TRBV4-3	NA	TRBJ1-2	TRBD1	TGCGCCAGCAGCCCGGCGAGGACAGGGGTTTATGGCTACACCTTC	CASSPARTGVYGYTF
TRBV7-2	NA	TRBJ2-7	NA	TGTGCCGGCAGCTTAGAGACGGTTTTTGGTGACGAGCAGTACTTC	CAGSLETVFGDEQYF
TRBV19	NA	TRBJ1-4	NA	TGTGCCAGTAGTTCCCTAGTAACGGACGAAAAACTGTTTTTT	CASSSLVTDEKLFF
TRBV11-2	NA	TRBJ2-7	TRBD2	TGTGCCAGCAGCCTCGGGGGGGAAAGGGAGCAGTACTTC	CASSLGGEREQYF
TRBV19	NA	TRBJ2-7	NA	TGTGCCAGTAGTACGGTGGGTTCCTACGAGCAGTACTTC	CASSTVGSYEQYF
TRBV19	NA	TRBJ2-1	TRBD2	TGTGCCAGTATAGGGACTAGTGATGATGAGCAGTTCTTC	CASIGTSDDEQFF
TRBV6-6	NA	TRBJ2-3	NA	TGTGCCAGCAGTTACTACAGCTACACTAGCACAGATACGCAGTATTTT	CASSYYSYTSTDTQYF
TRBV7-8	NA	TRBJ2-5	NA	TGTGCCAGCAGCTTAGATCGGCAAGAGACCCAGTACTTC	CASSLDRQETQYF
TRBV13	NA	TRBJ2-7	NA	TGTGCCAGCAGCTTAGGTGGGGACGAGCAGTACTTC	CASSLGGDEQYF
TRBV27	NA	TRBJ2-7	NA	TGTGCCAGCAGTTTAAACAGCCTTTACGAGCAGTACTTC	CASSLNSLYEQYF
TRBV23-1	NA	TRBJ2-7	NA	TGCGCCAGCCCTATTAAGGGGAGCTCCTACGAGCAGTACTTC	CASPIKGSSYEQYF
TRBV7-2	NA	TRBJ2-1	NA	TGTGCCAGCAGCTTAGGAAGCAATGAGCAGTTCTTC	CASSLGSNEQFF
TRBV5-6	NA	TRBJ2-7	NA	TGTGCCAGCAGCCTTATTCCCGGGGGTCACGAGCAGTACTTC	CASSLIPGGHEQYF
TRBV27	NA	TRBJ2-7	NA	TGTGCCAGCAGTTCGGGACTCCATTTCGGGGAGCAGTACTTC	CASSSGLHFGEQYF
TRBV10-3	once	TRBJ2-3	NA	TGTGCCATCGGCCCGACAGGCGGGGTAGACGATACGCAGTATTTT	CAIGPTGGVDDTQYF
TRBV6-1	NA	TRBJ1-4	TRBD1	TGTGCCAGCAGTGTGATACAGGGGGCGGTCGAGAATGAAAAACTGTTTTTT	CASSVIQGAVENEKLFF
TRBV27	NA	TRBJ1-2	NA	TGTGCCAGCAGTTCTGGACGAGGAACCTATGGCTACACCTTC	CASSSGRGTYGYTF
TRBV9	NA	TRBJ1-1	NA	TGTGCCAGCAGCCCATCGAGGGCTGAAGCTTTCTTT	CASSPSRAEAFF
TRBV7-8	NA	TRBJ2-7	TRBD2	TGTGCCAGCAGCCTTACAGCGGGGTCCTACGAGCAGTACTTC	CASSLTAGSYEQYF
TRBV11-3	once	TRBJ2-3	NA	TGTGCCAGCAGCTTAAGTTCGGCGACCAACCCCACAGATACGCAGTATTTT	CASSLSSATNPTDTQYF
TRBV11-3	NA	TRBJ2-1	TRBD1	TGTGCCAGCAGCCAAGGGACAGGGGGCAATGAGCAGTTCTTC	CASSQGTGGNEQFF
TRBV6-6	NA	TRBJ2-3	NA	TGTGCCAGCAGTTACTCGAGTAATTATGTTGATTATACGCAGTATTTT	CASSYSSNYVDYTQYF
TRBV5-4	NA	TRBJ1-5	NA	TGTGCCAGCAGGGTCTGGGGGTGGGAAAATCAGCCCCAGCATTTT	CASRVWGWENQPQHF
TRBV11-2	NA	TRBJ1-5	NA	TGTGCCAGCAGCTTAGAAAGCAATCAGCCCCAGCATTTT	CASSLESNQPQHF
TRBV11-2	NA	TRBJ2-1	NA	TGTGCCAGCAGCTTAGGGCCAGACTCCTACAATGAGCAGTTCTTC	CASSLGPDSYNEQFF
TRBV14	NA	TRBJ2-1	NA	TGTGCCAGCAGCCAAGGACGGAGACCCCCCAATGAGCAGTTCTTC	CASSQGRRPPNEQFF
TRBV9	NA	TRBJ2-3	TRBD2	TGTGCCAGCAGCGTAGCGATAGCGGGGGGGCCCACAGATACGCAGTATTTT	CASSVAIAGGPTDTQYF
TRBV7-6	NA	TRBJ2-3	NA	TGTGCCAGCAGCCATTACTCCGATAGCACAGATACGCAGTATTTT	CASSHYSDSTDTQYF
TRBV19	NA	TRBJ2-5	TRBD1	TGTGCCAGTAGTCCAGGGGGCGAGGAGGAGACCCAGTACTTC	CASSPGGEEETQYF
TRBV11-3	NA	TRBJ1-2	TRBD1	TGTGCCAGCAGCTCGACAGGGGGCGGGAAGGGCTACACCTTC	CASSSTGGGKGYTF
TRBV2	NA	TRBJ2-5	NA	TGTGCCAGCAGTGAAAACAGGGAAGGCGACCAGTACTTC	CASSENREGDQYF
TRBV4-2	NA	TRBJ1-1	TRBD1	TGTGCCAGCAGCCCCCAGGGGGCAGGGGCGAACACTGAAGCTTTCTTT	CASSPQGAGANTEAFF
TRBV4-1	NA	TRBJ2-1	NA	TGCGCCAGCAGCCAAGATGACGGTTACAATGAGCAGTTCTTC	CASSQDDGYNEQFF
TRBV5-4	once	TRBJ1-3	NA	TGTGCCAGCAGCTTGGCCGGGGTTACCGGAAACACCATATATTTT	CASSLAGVTGNTIYF
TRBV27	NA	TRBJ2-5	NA	TGTGCCAGCAGTGGGGTCGGGCTGGAGACCCAGTACTTC	CASSGVGLETQYF
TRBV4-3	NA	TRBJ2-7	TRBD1	TGCGCCAGCAGCCCCGGGACAGGGGACTACGAGCAGTACTTC	CASSPGTGDYEQYF
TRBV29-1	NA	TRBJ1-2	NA	TGCAGCGTTGAAAGTATACACTCCTATGGCTACACCTTC	CSVESIHSYGYTF
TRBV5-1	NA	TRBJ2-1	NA	TGCGCCAGCAGCTCCGTTACAGGGTCCGATTACAATGAGCAGTTCTTC	CASSSVTGSDYNEQFF
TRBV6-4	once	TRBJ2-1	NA	TGTGCCAGCAGTGACGGGGACTACAATGAGCAGTTCTTC	CASSDGDYNEQFF
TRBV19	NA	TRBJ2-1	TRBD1	TGTGCCAGTAGTATGGGACAGTTCTACAATGAGCAGTTCTTC	CASSMGQFYNEQFF